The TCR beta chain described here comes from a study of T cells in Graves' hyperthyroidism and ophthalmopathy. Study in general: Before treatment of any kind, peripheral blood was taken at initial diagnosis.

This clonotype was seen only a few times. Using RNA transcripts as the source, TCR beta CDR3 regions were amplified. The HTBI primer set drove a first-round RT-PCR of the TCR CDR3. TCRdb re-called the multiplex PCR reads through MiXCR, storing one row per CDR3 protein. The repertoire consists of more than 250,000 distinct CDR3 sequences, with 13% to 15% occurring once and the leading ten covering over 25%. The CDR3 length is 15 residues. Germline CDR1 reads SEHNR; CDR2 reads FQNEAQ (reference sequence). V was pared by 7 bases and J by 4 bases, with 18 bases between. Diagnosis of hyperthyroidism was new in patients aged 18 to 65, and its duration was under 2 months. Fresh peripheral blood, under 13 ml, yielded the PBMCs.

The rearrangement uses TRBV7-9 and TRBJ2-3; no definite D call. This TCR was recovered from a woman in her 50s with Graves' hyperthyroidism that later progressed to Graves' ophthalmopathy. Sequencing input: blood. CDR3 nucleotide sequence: TGTGCCAGCATCCTTTCGGGTAGTTTTGCAGATACGCAGTATTTT. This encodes CASILSGSFADTQYF.